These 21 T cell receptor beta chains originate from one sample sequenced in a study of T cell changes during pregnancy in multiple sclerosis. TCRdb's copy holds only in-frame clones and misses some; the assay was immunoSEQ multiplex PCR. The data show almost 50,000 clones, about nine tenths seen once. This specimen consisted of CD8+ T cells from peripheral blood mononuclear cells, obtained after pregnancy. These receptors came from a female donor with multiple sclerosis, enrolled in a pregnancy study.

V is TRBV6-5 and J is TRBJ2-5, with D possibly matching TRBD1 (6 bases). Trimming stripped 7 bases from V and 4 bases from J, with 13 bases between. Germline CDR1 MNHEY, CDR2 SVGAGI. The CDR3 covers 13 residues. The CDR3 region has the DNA TGTGCCAGCACCGACAGGTGGAGAGAGACCCAGTACTTC. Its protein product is CASTDRWRETQYF.

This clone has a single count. CDR3 in DNA: TGTGCCAGCAGCCCTTGGGGCGGGGAGACAGATACGCAGTATTTT. It translates to CASSPWGGETDTQYF. The chain is built from TRBV7-3 and TRBJ2-3; maybe TRBD2 (6 bases). CDR3 length: 15 residues. V lost 5 bases and J lost 3, with 15 bases in between. Germline assignment: CDR1 SGHTA and CDR2 FQGTGA.

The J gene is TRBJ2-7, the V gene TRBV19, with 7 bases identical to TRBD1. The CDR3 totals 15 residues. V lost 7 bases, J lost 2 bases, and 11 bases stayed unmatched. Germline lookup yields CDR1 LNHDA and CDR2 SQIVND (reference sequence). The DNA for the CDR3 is TGTGCCAGTAACCAACCGTCGGGACAGCCCTACGAGCAGTACTTC. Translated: CASNQPSGQPYEQYF.

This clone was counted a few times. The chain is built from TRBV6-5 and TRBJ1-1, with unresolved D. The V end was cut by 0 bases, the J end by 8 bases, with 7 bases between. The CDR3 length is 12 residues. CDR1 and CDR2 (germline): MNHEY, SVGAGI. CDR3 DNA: TGTGCCAGCAGTTACTCGGGCAGCGAAGCTTTCTTT. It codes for CASSYSGSEAFF.

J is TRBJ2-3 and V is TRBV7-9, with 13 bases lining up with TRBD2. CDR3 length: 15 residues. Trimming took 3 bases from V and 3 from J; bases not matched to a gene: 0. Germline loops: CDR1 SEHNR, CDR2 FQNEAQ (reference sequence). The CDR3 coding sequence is TGTGCCAGCAGCTTGGGACTAGCGGGGACAGATACGCAGTATTTT. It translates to CASSLGLAGTDTQYF.

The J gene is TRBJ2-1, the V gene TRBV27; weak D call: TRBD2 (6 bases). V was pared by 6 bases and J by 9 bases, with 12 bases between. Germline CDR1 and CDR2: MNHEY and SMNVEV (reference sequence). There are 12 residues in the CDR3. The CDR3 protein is CASSPGVSEQFF. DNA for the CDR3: TGTGCCAGCAGCCCGGGGGTATCTGAGCAGTTCTTC.

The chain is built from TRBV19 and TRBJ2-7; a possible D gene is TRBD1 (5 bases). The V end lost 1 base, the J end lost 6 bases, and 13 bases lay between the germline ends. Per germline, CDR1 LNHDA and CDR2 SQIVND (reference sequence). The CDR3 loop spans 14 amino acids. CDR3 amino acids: CASSIGMGQVEQYF. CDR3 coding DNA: TGTGCCAGTAGTATAGGGATGGGGCAAGTCGAGCAGTACTTC.

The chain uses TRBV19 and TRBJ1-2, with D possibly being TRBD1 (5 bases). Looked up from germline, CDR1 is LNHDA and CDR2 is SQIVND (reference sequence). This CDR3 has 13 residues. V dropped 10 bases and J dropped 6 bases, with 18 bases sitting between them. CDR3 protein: CATLYDSRNGYTF. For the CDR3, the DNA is TGTGCCACCCTCTACGACAGCCGCAATGGCTACACCTTC. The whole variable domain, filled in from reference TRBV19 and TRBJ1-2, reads DGGITQSPKYLFRKEGQNVTLSCEQNLNHDAMYWYRQDPGQGLRLIYYSQIVNDFQKGDIAEGYSVSREKKESFPLTVTSAQKNPTAFYLCATLYDSRNGYTFGSGTRLTVV.

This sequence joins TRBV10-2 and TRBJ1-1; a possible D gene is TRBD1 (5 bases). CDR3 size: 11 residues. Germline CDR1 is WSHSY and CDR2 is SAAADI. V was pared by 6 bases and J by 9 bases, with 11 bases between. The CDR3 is CASRDSLQAFF. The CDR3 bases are TGCGCCAGCAGAGACAGCCTTCAAGCTTTCTTT.

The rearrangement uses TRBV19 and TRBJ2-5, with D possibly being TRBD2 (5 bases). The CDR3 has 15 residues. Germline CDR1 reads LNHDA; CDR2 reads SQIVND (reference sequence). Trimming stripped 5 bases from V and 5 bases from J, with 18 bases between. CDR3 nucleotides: TGTGCCAGTAGTCCCACGGCGGGTATTGTTGAGACCCAGTACTTC. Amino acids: CASSPTAGIVETQYF.

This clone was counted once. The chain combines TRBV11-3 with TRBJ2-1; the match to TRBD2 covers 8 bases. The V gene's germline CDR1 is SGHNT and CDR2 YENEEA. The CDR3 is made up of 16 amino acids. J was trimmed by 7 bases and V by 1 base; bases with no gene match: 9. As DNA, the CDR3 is TGTGCCAGCAGCTTAGTTTCCGGGGGGGCGGATAATGAGCAGTTCTTC. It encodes CASSLVSGGADNEQFF. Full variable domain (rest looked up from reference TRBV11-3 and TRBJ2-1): EAGVVQSPRYKIIEKKQPVAFWCNPISGHNTLYWYLQNLGQGPELLIRYENEEAVDDSQLPKDRFSAERLKGVDSTLKIQPAELGDSAVYLCASSLVSGGADNEQFFGPGTRLTVL.

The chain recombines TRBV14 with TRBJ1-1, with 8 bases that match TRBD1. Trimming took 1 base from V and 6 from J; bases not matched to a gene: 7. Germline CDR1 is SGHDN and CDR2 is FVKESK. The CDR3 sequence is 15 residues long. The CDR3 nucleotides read TGTGCCAGCAGCCAAGTAGGGCAGGGGGCCGCTGAAGCTTTCTTT. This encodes CASSQVGQGAAEAFF.

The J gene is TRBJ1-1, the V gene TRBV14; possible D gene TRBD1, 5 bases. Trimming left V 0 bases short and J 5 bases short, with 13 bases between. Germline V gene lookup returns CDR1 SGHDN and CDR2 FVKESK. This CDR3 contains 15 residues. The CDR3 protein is CASSQDPQGSTEAFF. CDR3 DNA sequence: TGTGCCAGCAGCCAAGATCCTCAGGGAAGTACTGAAGCTTTCTTT.

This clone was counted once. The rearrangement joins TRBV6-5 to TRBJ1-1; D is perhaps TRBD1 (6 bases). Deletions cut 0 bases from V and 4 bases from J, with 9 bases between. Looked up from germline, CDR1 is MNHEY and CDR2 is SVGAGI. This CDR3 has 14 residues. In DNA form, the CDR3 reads TGTGCCAGCAGTTACTCGCCAGGGGCCACTGAAGCTTTCTTT. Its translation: CASSYSPGATEAFF.

CDR3 sequence reads: CASSRTGEHGYTF. The CDR3, as DNA: TGTGCCAGCAGCCGGACAGGGGAGCATGGCTACACCTTC. The chain uses TRBV14 and TRBJ1-2; 9 bases are shared with TRBD1. This CDR3 is 13 amino acids long. Germline loops: CDR1 SGHDN, CDR2 FVKESK. The J segment lost 6 bases and the V segment lost 4 bases, leaving 3 bases of the junction unmatched.

The CDR3 loop is CASSFGGGSYEQYF. The CDR3 DNA follows: TGTGCCAGCAGTTTTGGCGGGGGATCCTACGAGCAGTACTTC. V and J are TRBV27 and TRBJ2-7; TRBD2 aligns across 7 bases. Germline CDR1 and CDR2: MNHEY and SMNVEV (reference sequence). This CDR3 contains 14 residues. V was pared by 3 bases and J by 1 base, with 3 bases of the junction left unmatched.

CDR3 nucleotide sequence: TGTGCCAGCAGTGACCTCTTCAGGTTGGGGACAGGGCATGAAAAACTGTTTTTT. Translated, it gives CASSDLFRLGTGHEKLFF. The chain joins TRBV2 to TRBJ1-4, with 9 bases identical to TRBD1. CDR3 length: 18 residues. J lost 6 bases, V lost 3 bases, and 14 bases had no gene match. In germline, CDR1 is SNHLY, CDR2 FYNNEI.

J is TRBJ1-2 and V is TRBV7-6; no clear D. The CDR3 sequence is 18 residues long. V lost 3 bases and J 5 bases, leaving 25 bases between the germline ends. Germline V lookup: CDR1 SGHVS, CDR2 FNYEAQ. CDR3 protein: CASSLDEVRDSAGYGYTF. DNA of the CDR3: TGTGCCAGCAGCTTGGACGAGGTACGGGATAGCGCCGGATATGGCTACACCTTC.

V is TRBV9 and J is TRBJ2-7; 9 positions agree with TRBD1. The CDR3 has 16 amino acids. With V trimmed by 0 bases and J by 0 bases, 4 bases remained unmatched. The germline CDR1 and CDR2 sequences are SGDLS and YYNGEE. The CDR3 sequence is CASSVGGTGLSYEQYF. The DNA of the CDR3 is TGTGCCAGCAGCGTAGGAGGGACAGGGCTCTCCTACGAGCAGTACTTC.

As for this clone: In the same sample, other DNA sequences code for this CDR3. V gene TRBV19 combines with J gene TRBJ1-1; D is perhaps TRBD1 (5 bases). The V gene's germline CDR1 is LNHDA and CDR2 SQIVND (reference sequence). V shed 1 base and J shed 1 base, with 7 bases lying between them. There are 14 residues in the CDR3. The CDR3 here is CASSIGQGNTEAFF. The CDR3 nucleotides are TGTGCCAGTAGTATAGGGCAGGGGAACACTGAAGCTTTCTTT.

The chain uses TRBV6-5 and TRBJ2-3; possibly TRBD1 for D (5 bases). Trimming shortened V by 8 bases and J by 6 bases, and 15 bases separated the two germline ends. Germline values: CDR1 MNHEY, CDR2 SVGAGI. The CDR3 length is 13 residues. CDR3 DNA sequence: TGTGCCAGCGGGTTAGGGGTTGGGGATACGCAGTATTTT. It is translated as CASGLGVGDTQYF.